Presented here are 13 T cell receptor beta chains from one specimen sequenced in a study of blood T cell repertoires in COVID-19. Here immunoSEQ multiplex PCR was the method, and the copy in TCRdb shows in-frame clones only, minus some. The sample has about 110,000 clones; around 83% are singletons. Sequenced material: peripheral blood. Source of these receptors: a man in his forties with acute or convalescent COVID-19.

This clone was picked up one time. The chain is built from TRBV27 and TRBJ2-5; tentatively, D is TRBD1 (6 bases). The CDR3 covers 14 residues. The V and J ends lost 3 bases and 5 bases respectively, with 13 bases between them. Germline CDR1 reads MNHEY; CDR2 reads SMNVEV (reference sequence). CDR3 DNA: TGTGCCAGCAGTTTGAGGGGGTTCGGGGAGACCCAGTACTTC. As protein: CASSLRGFGETQYF.

The rearrangement links TRBV5-8 to TRBJ2-7; 9 bases fit TRBD2. V gave up 0 bases and J gave up 1 base; unmatched junction bases: 8. The CDR3 is 17 residues long. In germline, CDR1 is SGHTS, CDR2 YDEGEE. In DNA, the CDR3 is TGTGCCAGCAGCTTGGCCGGGGGAAGCGGGAGGTCCTACGAGCAGTACTTC. Amino acids: CASSLAGGSGRSYEQYF.

This sequence joins TRBV5-1 and TRBJ2-1, with 10 bases matching TRBD2. Trimming removed 4 bases from V and 7 bases from J; junction bases left unmatched: 8. There are 15 residues in the CDR3. Germline CDR1 SGHRS, CDR2 YFSETQ. CDR3 sequence reads: CASSALAGDGNEQFF. The CDR3 DNA reads TGCGCCAGCAGCGCGCTAGCGGGAGATGGAAATGAGCAGTTCTTC. Using reference TRBV5-1 and TRBJ2-1 for the parts outside the CDR3, the full variable domain is KAGVTQTPRYLIKTRGQQVTLSCSPISGHRSVSWYQQTPGQGLQFLFEYFSETQRNKGNFPGRFSGRQFSNSRSEMNVSTLELGDSALYLCASSALAGDGNEQFFGPGTRLTVL.

CDR3 nucleotide sequence: TGTGCCAGCAGTTGGACACCCCAGTCGCCCCAGCATTTT. Amino acid sequence: CASSWTPQSPQHF. This chain uses TRBV5-5 with TRBJ1-5, with a possible D match to TRBD1 (5 bases). Germline V gene lookup returns CDR1 SGHKS and CDR2 YYEKEE (reference sequence). The V gene lost 5 bases and the J gene lost 9 bases, with 15 bases spanning the gap. The CDR3 totals 13 residues.

The chain is built from TRBV6-4 and TRBJ1-5, with 10 nucleotides matching TRBD1. V was clipped by 7 bases and J by 2 bases; unmatched bases: 8. Germline V CDR1 and CDR2: MRHNA, SNTAGT. This CDR3 spans 16 amino acids. The CDR3 region is CASTPGDRGGNQPQHF. In nucleotides, the CDR3 is TGTGCCAGCACCCCCGGGGACAGGGGAGGCAATCAGCCCCAGCATTTT.

V and J are TRBV28 and TRBJ2-1, with 8 bases lining up with TRBD1. V lost 5 bases, J lost 5 bases, and 14 bases stayed unmatched. CDR3 length: 17 amino acids. Germline V gives CDR1 MDHEN, CDR2 SYDVKM. The CDR3 bases are TGTGCCAGCAGTCCCCTCGTGGAACAGGGGGGACACAATGAGCAGTTCTTC. Translating gives CASSPLVEQGGHNEQFF.

CDR3 loop: CASRPLEEQYF. The CDR3 DNA follows: TGCGCCAGCCGCCCCCTCGAGGAGCAGTACTTC. The chain links TRBV5-1 to TRBJ2-7; D gene uncertain. The V end was cut by 7 bases, the J end by 7 bases, with 12 bases between. The CDR3 is 11 residues long. The germline CDR1 and CDR2 sequences are SGHRS and YFSETQ.

This sequence joins TRBV9 and TRBJ2-3; perhaps TRBD2 as D (6 bases). Trimming stripped 6 bases from V and 3 bases from J, with 17 bases between. Germline V lookup: CDR1 SGDLS, CDR2 YYNGEE. The CDR3 extends over 15 amino acids. The CDR3 sequence: CASTPFGGGTDTQYF. Written as DNA, the CDR3 is TGTGCCAGCACCCCTTTCGGGGGTGGAACAGATACGCAGTATTTT.

This clone was seen just once. The chain carries TRBV3-1 (or the pseudogene TRBV3-2) and TRBJ1-2, with 7 bases fitting TRBD1. With 3 bases clipped from V and 5 bases from J, the junction kept 15 bases outside the gene matches. Germline values: CDR1 LGHDT, CDR2 YNNKEL (reference sequence). This CDR3 region has 17 residues. CDR3 coding DNA: TGTGCCAGCAGCCATCCCGGGAACAGGGGTACTAGGTATGGCTACACCTTC. Its protein is CASSHPGNRGTRYGYTF.

This rearrangement joins TRBV6-5 to TRBJ2-7; D is perhaps TRBD2 (6 bases). V was pared by 6 bases and J by 5 bases, with 17 bases between. The germline V gene has CDR1 MNHEY and CDR2 SVGAGI. This CDR3 is built from 14 residues. The CDR3 sequence is CASREGARAHEQYF. In DNA, the CDR3 is TGTGCCAGCAGGGAGGGAGCGAGAGCCCACGAGCAGTACTTC.

The CDR3 nucleotides read TGTGCCAGCAGTTACACCAGGGGTAATGAAAAACTGTTTTTT. Translation gives CASSYTRGNEKLFF. The rearrangement uses TRBV6-5 and TRBJ1-4; D is possibly TRBD1 (6 bases). The V end was cut by 2 bases, the J end by 4 bases, with 8 bases between. The germline V gene has CDR1 MNHEY and CDR2 SVGAGI. This CDR3 comprises 14 residues.

This clone came up a few times. The V call is TRBV18, the J call TRBJ2-2; D not resolved. V lost 0 bases and J 1 base, leaving 9 bases between the germline ends. The CDR3 consists of 16 residues. The V gene's germline CDR1 is KGHSH and CDR2 LQKENI. The CDR3 loop is CASSPPNQRNTGELFF. The CDR3 DNA sequence: TGTGCCAGCTCACCACCGAACCAGCGGAACACCGGGGAGCTGTTTTTT. The whole variable domain, remainder taken from reference TRBV18 and TRBJ2-2, is NAGVMQNPRHLVRRRGQEARLRCSPMKGHSHVYWYRQLPEEGLKFMVYLQKENIIDESGMPKERFSAEFPKEGPSILRIQQVVRGDSAAYFCASSPPNQRNTGELFFGEGSRLTVL.

The table lists this clone with a count of one. This chain joins TRBV18 and TRBJ2-2; 9 bases fit TRBD1. CDR3 length: 16 residues. With 3 bases clipped from V and 4 bases from J, the junction kept 6 bases outside the gene matches. Germline V gives CDR1 KGHSH, CDR2 LQKENI. The CDR3 sequence is CASSPGQGRSTGELFF. The CDR3 coding sequence is TGTGCCAGCTCACCCGGACAGGGGCGATCCACCGGGGAGCTGTTTTTT.